The clone carrying this TCR beta chain showed up just a few times. This CDR3 spans 18 amino acids. Trimming left V 4 bases short and J 0 bases short, with 19 bases between. Sequenced by immunoSEQ multiplex PCR; TCRdb stores in-frame clones only, minus some. The sample consists of some 250,000 clones, roughly four fifths of them appearing once. The data derive from a study of blood T cell repertoires in COVID-19. On the study more broadly: Sites across the United States, Italy and Spain contributed samples from acute and convalescent COVID-19.

The V call is TRBV5-3, the J call TRBJ2-2, with D maybe TRBD1 (5 bases). TRBV5-3 is noted as an ORF with a role that remains uncertain. Sequencing input: peripheral blood. This TCR was recovered from a woman aged 80 or older with acute or convalescent COVID-19. The CDR3 sequence is CARSGGVDTQSNTGELFF. The DNA of the CDR3 is TGTGCCAGAAGCGGTGGTGTGGACACCCAGTCGAACACCGGGGAGCTGTTTTTT.